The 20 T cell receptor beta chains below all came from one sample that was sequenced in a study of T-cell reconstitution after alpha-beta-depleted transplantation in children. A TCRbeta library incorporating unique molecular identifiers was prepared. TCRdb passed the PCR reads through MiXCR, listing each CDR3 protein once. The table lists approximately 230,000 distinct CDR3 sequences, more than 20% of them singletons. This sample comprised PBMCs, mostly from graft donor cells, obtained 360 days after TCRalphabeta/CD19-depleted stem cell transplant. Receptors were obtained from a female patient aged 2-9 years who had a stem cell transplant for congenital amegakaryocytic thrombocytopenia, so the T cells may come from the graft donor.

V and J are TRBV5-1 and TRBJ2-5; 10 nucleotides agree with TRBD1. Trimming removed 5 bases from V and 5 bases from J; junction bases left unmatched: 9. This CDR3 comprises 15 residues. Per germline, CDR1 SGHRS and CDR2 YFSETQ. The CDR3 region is CASSVCGTGVETQYF. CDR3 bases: TGCGCCAGCAGTGTATGCGGGACAGGGGTGGAGACCCAGTACTTC.

CDR3 DNA sequence: TGCAGCGTAGCACAGGGAGGGCAAGAGACCCAGTACTTC. It encodes CSVAQGGQETQYF. The V call is TRBV29-1, the J call TRBJ2-5; D may be TRBD2 (7 bases). CDR3 length equals 13 residues. Germline lookup yields CDR1 SQVTM and CDR2 ANQGSEA. The V end lost 6 bases, the J end lost 2 bases, and 13 bases lay between the germline ends.

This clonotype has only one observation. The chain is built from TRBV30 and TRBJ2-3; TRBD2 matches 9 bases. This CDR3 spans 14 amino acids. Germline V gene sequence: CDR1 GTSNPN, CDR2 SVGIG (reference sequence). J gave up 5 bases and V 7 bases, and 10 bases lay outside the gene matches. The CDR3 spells CASHIAGELDTQYF. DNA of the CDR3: TGTGCCTCCCATATAGCGGGAGAGTTAGATACGCAGTATTTT.

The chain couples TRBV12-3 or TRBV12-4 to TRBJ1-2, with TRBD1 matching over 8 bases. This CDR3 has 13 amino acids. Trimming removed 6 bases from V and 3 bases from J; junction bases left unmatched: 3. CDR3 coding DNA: TGTGCCAGCAGATCACAGGGGGACTATGGCTACACCTTC. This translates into CASRSQGDYGYTF.

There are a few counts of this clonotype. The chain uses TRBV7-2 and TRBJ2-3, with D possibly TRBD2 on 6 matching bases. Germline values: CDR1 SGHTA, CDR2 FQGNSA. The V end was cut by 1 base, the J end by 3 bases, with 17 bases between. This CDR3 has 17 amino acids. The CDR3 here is CASSLGPSGLGTDTQYF. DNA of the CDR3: TGTGCCAGCAGCTTAGGCCCCAGCGGGTTGGGGACAGATACGCAGTATTTT.

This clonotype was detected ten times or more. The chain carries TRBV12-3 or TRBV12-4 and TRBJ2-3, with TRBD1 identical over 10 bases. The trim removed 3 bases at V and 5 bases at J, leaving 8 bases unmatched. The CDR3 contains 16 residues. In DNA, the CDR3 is TGTGCCAGCAGTTTCCCCTCGGACAGGGGGGGAGATACGCAGTATTTT. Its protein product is CASSFPSDRGGDTQYF.

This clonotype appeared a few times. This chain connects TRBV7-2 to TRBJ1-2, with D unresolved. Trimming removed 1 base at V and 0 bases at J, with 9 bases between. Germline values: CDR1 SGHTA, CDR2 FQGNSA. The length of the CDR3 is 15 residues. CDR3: CASSLVSGTNYGYTF. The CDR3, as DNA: TGTGCCAGCAGCTTAGTTTCGGGAACTAACTATGGCTACACCTTC.

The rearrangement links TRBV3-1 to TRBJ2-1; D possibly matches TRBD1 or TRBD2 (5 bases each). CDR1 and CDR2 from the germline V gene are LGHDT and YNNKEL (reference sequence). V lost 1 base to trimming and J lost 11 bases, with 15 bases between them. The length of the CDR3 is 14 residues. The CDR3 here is CASSQGGAVTQQFF. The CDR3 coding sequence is TGTGCCAGCAGCCAAGGAGGGGCAGTTACTCAGCAGTTCTTC.

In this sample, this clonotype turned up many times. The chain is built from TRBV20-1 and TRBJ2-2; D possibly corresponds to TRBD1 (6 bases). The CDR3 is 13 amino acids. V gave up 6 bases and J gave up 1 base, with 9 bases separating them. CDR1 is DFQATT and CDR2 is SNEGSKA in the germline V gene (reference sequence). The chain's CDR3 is CSAPGQNTGELFF. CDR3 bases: TGCAGTGCGCCGGGACAGAACACCGGGGAGCTGTTTTTT.

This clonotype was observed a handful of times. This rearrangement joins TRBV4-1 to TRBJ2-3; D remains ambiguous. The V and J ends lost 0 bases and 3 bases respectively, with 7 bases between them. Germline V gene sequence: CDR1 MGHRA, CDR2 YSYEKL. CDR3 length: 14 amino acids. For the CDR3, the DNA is TGCGCCAGCAGCCAAGAACTACCAACAGATACGCAGTATTTT. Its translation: CASSQELPTDTQYF.

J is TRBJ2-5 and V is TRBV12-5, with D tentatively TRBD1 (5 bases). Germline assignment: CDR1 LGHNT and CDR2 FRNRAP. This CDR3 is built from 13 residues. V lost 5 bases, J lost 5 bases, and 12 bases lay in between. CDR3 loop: CASGLGAGETQYF. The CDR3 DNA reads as TGTGCTAGTGGTCTAGGGGCCGGGGAGACCCAGTACTTC.

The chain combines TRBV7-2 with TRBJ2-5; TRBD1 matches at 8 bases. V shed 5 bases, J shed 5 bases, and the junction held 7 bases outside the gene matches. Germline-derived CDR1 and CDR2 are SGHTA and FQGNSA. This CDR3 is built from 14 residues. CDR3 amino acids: CASSRGQGWETQYF. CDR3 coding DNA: TGTGCCAGCAGCCGAGGACAGGGTTGGGAGACCCAGTACTTC.

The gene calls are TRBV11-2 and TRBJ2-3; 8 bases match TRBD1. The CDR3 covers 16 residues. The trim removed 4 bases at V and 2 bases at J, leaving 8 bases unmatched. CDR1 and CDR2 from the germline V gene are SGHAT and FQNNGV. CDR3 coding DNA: TGTGCCAGCAGCTCCCGGACAGGGTACCACACAGATACGCAGTATTTT. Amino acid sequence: CASSSRTGYHTDTQYF.

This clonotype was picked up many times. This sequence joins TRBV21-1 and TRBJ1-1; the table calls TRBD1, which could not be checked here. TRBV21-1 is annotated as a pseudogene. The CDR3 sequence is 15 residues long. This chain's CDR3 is CASSKVGGGGTEAFF. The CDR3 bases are TGTGCCAGCAGCAAAGTTGGAGGAGGGGGGACTGAAGCTTTCTTT.

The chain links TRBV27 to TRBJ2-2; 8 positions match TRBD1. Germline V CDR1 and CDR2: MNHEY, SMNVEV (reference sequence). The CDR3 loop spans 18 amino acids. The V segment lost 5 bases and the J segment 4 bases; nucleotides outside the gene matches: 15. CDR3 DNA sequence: TGTGCCAGCAGTGGAATCGGACAGGGCCTCGGGGGCACCGGGGAGCTGTTTTTT. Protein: CASSGIGQGLGGTGELFF.

CDR3 sequence (DNA): TGTGCCAGCAGTTCTGCACAGGGGGGAATCTACAATGAGCAGTTCTTC. Amino acids: CASSSAQGGIYNEQFF. This chain links TRBV12-3 or TRBV12-4 with TRBJ2-1, with 8 bases fitting TRBD1. There are 16 residues in the CDR3. V trimming: 4 bases; J trimming: 3 bases; junction bases outside the gene matches: 8.

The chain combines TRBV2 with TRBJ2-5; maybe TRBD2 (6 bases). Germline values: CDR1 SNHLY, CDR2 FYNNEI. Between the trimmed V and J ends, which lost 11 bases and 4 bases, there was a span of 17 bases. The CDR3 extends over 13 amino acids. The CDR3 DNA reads TGTGCCGACCGACGGGACTCCATAGAGACCCAGTACTTC. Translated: CADRRDSIETQYF.

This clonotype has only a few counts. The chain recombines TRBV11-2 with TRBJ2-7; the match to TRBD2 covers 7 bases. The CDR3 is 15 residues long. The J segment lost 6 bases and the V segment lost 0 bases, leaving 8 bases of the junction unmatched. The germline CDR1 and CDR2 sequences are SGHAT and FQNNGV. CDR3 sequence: CASSLDRVGGSEQYF. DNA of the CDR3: TGTGCCAGCAGCTTAGATAGGGTAGGCGGGAGCGAGCAGTACTTC.

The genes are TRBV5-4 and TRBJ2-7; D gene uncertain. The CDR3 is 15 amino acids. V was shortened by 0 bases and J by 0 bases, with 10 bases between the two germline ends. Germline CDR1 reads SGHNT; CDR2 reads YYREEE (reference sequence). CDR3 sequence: CASSLEGTTSYEQYF. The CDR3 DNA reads TGTGCCAGCAGCTTGGAGGGCACTACCTCCTACGAGCAGTACTTC.

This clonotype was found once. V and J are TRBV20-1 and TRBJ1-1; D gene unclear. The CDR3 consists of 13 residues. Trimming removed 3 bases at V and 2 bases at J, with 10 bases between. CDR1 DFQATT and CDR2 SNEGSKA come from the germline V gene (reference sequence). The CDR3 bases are TGCAGTGCTAGCTCTCCAAGAAACACTGAAGCTTTCTTT. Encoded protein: CSASSPRNTEAFF.